Each of the 8 T cell receptor beta chains below was sequenced from the same sample in a study of blood T cell repertoires in COVID-19 (TCRdb year 2020). The library came from the immunoSEQ multiplex PCR assay. Not all clones reach the TCRdb copy of this immuneACCESS table, which keeps in-frame sequences only. Checked studies attribute under half of the gap to unresolved V genes and leave the rest unexplained. In all, the sample holds 20,000 to 25,000 clones, and 80% to 90% of those were seen once. The top ten constitute 20% to 30% of the sample. The specimen sequenced was peripheral blood. The receptors derive from a human donor with active COVID-19. The donor label of this sample is uncertain.

The chain is built from TRBV5-1 and TRBJ1-6, with 10 bases identical to TRBD1. V dropped 4 bases and J dropped 11; count of bases not matched to a gene: 6. The CDR3 has 14 residues. From germline, CDR1 is SGHRS and CDR2 YFSETQ. The CDR3 spells CASSTGQGSTPLHF. The CDR3 nucleotides read TGCGCCAGCAGCACGGGACAGGGGAGTACACCCCTCCACTTT.

V usage is TRBV9 and J usage is TRBJ2-7; TRBD2 aligns across 12 bases. V was pared by 0 bases and J by 2 bases, with 0 bases of the junction left unmatched. The germline V gene has CDR1 SGDLS and CDR2 YYNGEE. This CDR3 region has 15 residues. DNA of the CDR3: TGTGCCAGCAGCGTAGGACTAGCGGGAGCCTACGAGCAGTACTTC. Its protein is CASSVGLAGAYEQYF.

The chain combines TRBV14 with TRBJ1-1, with a weak D call TRBD1 (6 bases). V shed 4 bases and J shed 1 base, with 13 bases lying between them. The CDR3 is made up of 15 amino acids. Germline loops: CDR1 SGHDN, CDR2 FVKESK. CDR3 DNA sequence: TGTGCCAGCAGCCCACCCGGGACAACGAACACTGAAGCTTTCTTT. This sequence encodes CASSPPGTTNTEAFF.

The V gene is TRBV6-2 or TRBV6-3, the J gene TRBJ2-5, with D hard to call. Trimming took 6 bases from V and 7 from J, leaving 15 bases between them. The CDR3 spans 13 residues. Germline V CDR1 and CDR2: MNHEY, SVGEGT. The CDR3 nucleotides read TGTGCCAGCAGCCCCCTCCGATCGGGGACCCAGTACTTC. Its translation: CASSPLRSGTQYF.

The sample holds a few counts of this clone. The chain links TRBV10-3 to TRBJ2-7, with 9 bases aligning to TRBD1. Germline-derived CDR1 and CDR2 are ENHRY and SYGVKD. The length of the CDR3 is 14 residues. The trim removed 6 bases at V and 5 bases at J, leaving 8 bases unmatched. CDR3 region: CAISGTGSTHEQYF. The CDR3 coding sequence is TGTGCCATCAGCGGGACAGGGTCCACCCACGAGCAGTACTTC.

The chain uses TRBV20-1 and TRBJ2-3; D gene uncertain. Per germline, CDR1 DFQATT and CDR2 SNEGSKA (reference sequence). This CDR3 spans 10 amino acids. Trimming shortened V by 2 bases and J by 5 bases, and 2 bases separated the two germline ends. CDR3 DNA sequence: TGCAGTGCTAGACTAGATACGCAGTATTTT. Its protein product is CSARLDTQYF.

This chain links TRBV6-2 or TRBV6-3 with TRBJ2-3; 11 nucleotides line up with TRBD2. The V gene end was trimmed by 5 bases and the J gene end by 1 base; junction bases not matched to a gene: 5. The CDR3 has 16 residues. The germline V gene encodes CDR1 MNHEY and CDR2 SVGEGT. CDR3 residues: CASSDPTSGGTDTQYF. In nucleotides, the CDR3 is TGTGCCAGCAGTGACCCGACTAGCGGGGGCACAGATACGCAGTATTTT.

The chain is built from TRBV5-4 and TRBJ2-7; 7 bases agree with TRBD1. This CDR3 spans 15 amino acids. The germline gives CDR1 SGHNT, CDR2 YYREEE (reference sequence). The trim removed 5 bases at V and 2 bases at J, leaving 10 bases unmatched. The CDR3 DNA sequence: TGTGCCAGCAGTTCCCGAACCGACAGGGCCTACGAGCAGTACTTC. Protein: CASSSRTDRAYEQYF.